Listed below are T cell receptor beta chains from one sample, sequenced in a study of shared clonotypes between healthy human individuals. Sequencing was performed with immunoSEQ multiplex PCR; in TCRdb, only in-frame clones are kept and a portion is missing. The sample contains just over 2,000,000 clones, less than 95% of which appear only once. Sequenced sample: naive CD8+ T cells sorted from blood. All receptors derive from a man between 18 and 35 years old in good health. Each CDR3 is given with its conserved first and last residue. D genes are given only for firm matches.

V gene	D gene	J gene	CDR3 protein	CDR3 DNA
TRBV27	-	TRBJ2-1	CASSLFLSGEADNYNEQFF	TGTGCCAGCAGTTTATTTCTCTCGGGGGAGGCCGATAACTACAATGAGCAGTTCTTC
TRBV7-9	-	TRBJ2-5	CASSFKGAGIRSETQYF	TGTGCCAGCAGCTTCAAGGGGGCGGGGATTAGGTCGGAGACCCAGTACTTC
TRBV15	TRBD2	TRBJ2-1	CATSRNPGLVRVEQFF	TGTGCCACCAGCAGAAATCCGGGACTAGTAAGAGTTGAGCAGTTCTTC
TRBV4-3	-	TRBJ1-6	CASSRTIDSFFNSPLHF	TGCGCCAGCAGCCGCACGATTGACAGCTTCTTTAATTCACCCCTCCACTTT
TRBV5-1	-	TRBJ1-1	CASSSSTVLSTEAFF	TGCGCCAGCAGCTCTTCGACGGTTTTATCCACTGAAGCTTTCTTT
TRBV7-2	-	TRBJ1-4	CASSLALEGGTNEKLFF	TGTGCCAGCAGCTTAGCCCTGGAGGGGGGAACTAATGAAAAACTGTTTTTT
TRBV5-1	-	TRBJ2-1	CASSPTSVSSYNEQFF	TGCGCCAGCAGCCCCACCTCCGTAAGCTCCTACAATGAGCAGTTCTTC
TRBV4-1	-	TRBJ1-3	CASSQRTQGSGNTIYF	TGCGCCAGCAGCCAGAGAACACAGGGATCTGGAAACACCATATATTTT
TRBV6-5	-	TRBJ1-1	CASSLDTGPNTEAFF	TGTGCCAGCAGTCTGGATACAGGCCCGAACACTGAAGCTTTCTTT
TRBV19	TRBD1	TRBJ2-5	CASSLDREETQYF	TGTGCCAGTAGCCTGGACAGGGAAGAGACCCAGTACTTC